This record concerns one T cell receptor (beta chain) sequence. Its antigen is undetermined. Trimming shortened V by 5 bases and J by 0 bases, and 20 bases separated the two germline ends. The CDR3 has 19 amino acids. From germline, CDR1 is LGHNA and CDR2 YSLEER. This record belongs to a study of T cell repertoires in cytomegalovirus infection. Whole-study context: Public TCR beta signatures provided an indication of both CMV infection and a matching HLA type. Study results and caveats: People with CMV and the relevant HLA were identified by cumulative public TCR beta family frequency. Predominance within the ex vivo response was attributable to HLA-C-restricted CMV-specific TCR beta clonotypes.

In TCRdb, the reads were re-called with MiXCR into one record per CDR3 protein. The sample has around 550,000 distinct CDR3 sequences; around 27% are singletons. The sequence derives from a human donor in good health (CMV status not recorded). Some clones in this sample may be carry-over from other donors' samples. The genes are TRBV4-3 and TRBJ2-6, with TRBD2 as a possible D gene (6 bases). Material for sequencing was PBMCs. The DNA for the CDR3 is TGCGCCAGCAGCAACCAGTGGGCTAGCGTAAGCTCTGGGGCCAACGTCCTGACTTTC. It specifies CASSNQWASVSSGANVLTF.